A selection of T cell receptor beta chains follows, all from one sample in a study of blood T cell dynamics during melanoma immunotherapy. The method was immunoSEQ multiplex PCR; TCRdb's version includes in-frame clones alone and lacks a portion of them. Of roughly 7,300 clones listed, roughly 77% are singletons. The source material was blood, sampled from a patient treated with checkpoint blockade. The source is a human donor with melanoma. CDR3s include the opening cysteine and the closing phenylalanine or tryptophan. A D gene is named only where the DNA matches it firmly. Size is omitted from some rows. Given values are once, few, many or a class for expanded clones.

D gene	V gene	clone size	J gene	CDR3 protein	CDR3 DNA
NA	TRBV30	NA	TRBJ1-2	CAWIPEVHYGYTF	TGTGCCTGGATTCCCGAGGTGCACTATGGCTACACCTTC
NA	TRBV7-2	NA	TRBJ1-1	CASSSLQGGNTEAFF	TGTGCCAGCAGCTCACTACAGGGTGGGAACACTGAAGCTTTCTTT
TRBD1	TRBV2	NA	TRBJ1-4	CASSGIGTGREKLFF	TGTGCCAGCAGCGGTATTGGGACAGGAAGAGAAAAACTGTTTTTT
NA	TRBV29-1	NA	TRBJ2-5	CSASQTGQETQYF	TGCAGCGCCAGCCAGACAGGACAAGAGACCCAGTACTTC
NA	TRBV2	once	TRBJ1-1	CASSEPTRGTEAFF	TGTGCCAGCAGTGAACCGACTAGAGGCACTGAAGCTTTCTTT
NA	TRBV7-9	NA	TRBJ2-7	CASSLAVSYEQYF	TGTGCCAGCAGCTTGGCCGTTTCCTACGAGCAGTACTTC
NA	TRBV5-1	NA	TRBJ1-1	CASSWASNMNTEAFF	TGCGCCAGCAGCTGGGCCTCTAACATGAACACTGAAGCTTTCTTT
TRBD1	TRBV19	NA	TRBJ1-3	CANPGQGLRNTIYF	TGTGCCAACCCGGGACAGGGTTTACGAAACACCATATATTTT
TRBD2	TRBV6-5	NA	TRBJ2-1	CASSGGSSYNEQFF	TGTGCCAGCAGCGGGGGGAGCTCCTACAATGAGCAGTTCTTC
NA	TRBV4-1	NA	TRBJ2-1	CASSQYFRESSYNEQFF	TGCGCCAGCAGCCAATATTTTCGGGAAAGCTCCTACAATGAGCAGTTCTTC
NA	TRBV11-3	NA	TRBJ1-1	CASSLVTENTEAFF	TGTGCCAGCAGCTTGGTTACAGAGAACACTGAAGCTTTCTTT
TRBD2	TRBV7-2	once	TRBJ2-5	CASSLVVGTTQETQYF	TGTGCCAGCAGCTTAGTTGTTGGGACTACCCAAGAGACCCAGTACTTC
NA	TRBV7-9	NA	TRBJ1-5	CASSTGINQPQHF	TGTGCCAGCAGCACCGGAATCAATCAGCCCCAGCATTTT
TRBD1	TRBV6-5	NA	TRBJ1-1	CASSPSGTVNTEAFF	TGTGCCAGCAGTCCATCCGGGACAGTGAACACTGAAGCTTTCTTT
NA	TRBV29-1	NA	TRBJ2-1	CSAEGVGRLEQFF	TGCAGCGCCGAGGGGGTGGGGAGGCTTGAGCAGTTCTTC
TRBD1	TRBV6-5	once	TRBJ1-5	CASSYQTGKGQPQHF	TGTGCCAGCAGTTACCAGACAGGGAAAGGGCAGCCCCAGCATTTT
TRBD2	TRBV15	NA	TRBJ2-1	CATSRDPGGYNEQFF	TGTGCCACCAGCAGAGATCCGGGGGGATACAATGAGCAGTTCTTC
NA	TRBV19	NA	TRBJ2-2	CASSPRGIENTGELFF	TGTGCCAGTAGTCCCCGGGGAATCGAGAACACCGGGGAGCTGTTTTTT
NA	TRBV5-1	once	TRBJ1-4	CASSLNQPGFEKLFF	TGCGCCAGCAGCTTGAACCAACCGGGCTTTGAAAAACTGTTTTTT
NA	TRBV11-2	NA	TRBJ1-5	CASSLAPGGNQPQHF	TGTGCCAGCAGCTTAGCCCCAGGGGGCAATCAGCCCCAGCATTTT
NA	TRBV6-5	NA	TRBJ1-2	CASSDAQGTNYGYTF	TGTGCCAGCAGCGACGCCCAGGGGACTAACTATGGCTACACCTTC
TRBD1	TRBV7-2	NA	TRBJ2-5	CASSWRQGETQYF	TGTGCCAGCAGCTGGAGACAGGGAGAGACCCAGTACTTC
TRBD1	TRBV27	NA	TRBJ1-4	CASSWGQTTNEKLFF	TGTGCCAGCAGTTGGGGACAGACAACTAATGAAAAACTGTTTTTT
NA	TRBV7-9	NA	TRBJ2-2	CASSGRSNTGELFF	TGTGCCAGCTCTGGACGTTCGAACACCGGGGAGCTGTTTTTT
NA	TRBV9	few	TRBJ1-2	CASSASTGNYGYTF	TGTGCCAGCAGCGCTTCGACAGGAAACTATGGCTACACCTTC
NA	TRBV5-6	NA	TRBJ2-7	CASSLYVGAIYEQYF	TGTGCCAGCAGCTTGTACGTGGGGGCTATCTACGAGCAGTACTTC
NA	TRBV5-1	NA	TRBJ1-1	CASSLARGRTEAFF	TGCGCCAGCAGCTTGGCCAGGGGTAGGACTGAAGCTTTCTTT
NA	TRBV5-4	NA	TRBJ2-7	CASSLGPAYEQYF	TGTGCCAGCAGCTTGGGGCCGGCTTACGAGCAGTACTTC
TRBD2	TRBV4-2	NA	TRBJ2-1	CASSRGTSGETEQFF	TGTGCCAGCAGCCGCGGGACTAGCGGGGAGACTGAGCAGTTCTTC
TRBD1	TRBV7-3	few	TRBJ1-6	CASSQTGANSPLHF	TGTGCCAGCAGTCAAACAGGGGCTAATTCACCCCTCCACTTT
NA	TRBV4-1	NA	TRBJ2-1	CASSQDKNGANYNEQFF	TGCGCCAGCAGCCAAGATAAGAACGGGGCCAACTACAATGAGCAGTTCTTC
NA	TRBV2	NA	TRBJ1-2	CASSSPGLQAENYGYTF	TGTGCCAGCAGCTCCCCCGGGTTGCAGGCTGAGAACTATGGCTACACCTTC
TRBD1	TRBV6-7	NA	TRBJ2-7	CASSGQGLYEQYF	TGTGCCAGCAGTGGACAGGGCCTCTACGAGCAGTACTTC
NA	TRBV7-2	NA	TRBJ2-5	CASSFSRETQYF	TGTGCCAGCAGCTTTTCGCGAGAGACCCAGTACTTC
NA	TRBV11-3	once	TRBJ1-1	CASSFGRMNTEAFF	TGTGCCAGCAGCTTTGGCAGGATGAACACTGAAGCTTTCTTT
TRBD1	TRBV5-4	NA	TRBJ2-5	CASSWGQQIPRESQYF	TGTGCCAGCAGCTGGGGACAGCAGATCCCAAGAGAGTCCCAGTACTTC
NA	TRBV5-1	few	TRBJ2-7	CASSADGTEQYF	TGCGCCAGCAGCGCGGACGGGACCGAGCAGTACTTC
TRBD2	TRBV6-1	NA	TRBJ2-1	CASRGAGTTYNEQFF	TGTGCCAGCAGGGGTGCCGGGACTACATACAATGAGCAGTTCTTC
TRBD2	TRBV18	NA	TRBJ2-5	CASSPLLAGGQETQYF	TGTGCCAGCTCACCACTCCTAGCGGGGGGACAAGAGACCCAGTACTTC
NA	TRBV10-3	NA	TRBJ1-2	CAISPGTREGHGYTF	TGTGCCATCAGCCCCGGGACACGAGAAGGCCATGGCTACACCTTC
NA	TRBV7-8	NA	TRBJ2-2	CASSTQPGPPFGELFF	TGTGCCAGCAGCACTCAACCGGGACCACCATTCGGGGAGCTGTTTTTT
TRBD2	TRBV28	NA	TRBJ2-1	CASSYRTSGWGEQFF	TGTGCCAGCAGTTACCGGACTAGCGGGTGGGGTGAGCAGTTCTTC
NA	TRBV28	NA	TRBJ2-3	CASSFLGGNTDTQYF	TGTGCCAGCAGTTTTTTGGGGGGAAACACAGATACGCAGTATTTT
NA	TRBV19	NA	TRBJ2-7	CASRESQSSYEQYF	TGTGCCAGTAGGGAGTCCCAAAGCTCCTACGAGCAGTACTTC
NA	TRBV7-9	NA	TRBJ1-3	CASSLQSTGNTIYF	TGTGCCAGCAGCCTCCAGTCGACTGGAAACACCATATATTTT
NA	TRBV19	NA	TRBJ2-1	CASSMVLAGAINEQFF	TGTGCCAGTAGTATGGTCCTGGCGGGGGCCATCAATGAGCAGTTCTTC
NA	TRBV5-5	NA	TRBJ1-5	CASSLTDSNQPQHF	TGTGCCAGCAGCTTAACAGATAGCAATCAGCCCCAGCATTTT
TRBD1	TRBV7-9	few	TRBJ1-6	CASSPGQGPNSPLHF	TGTGCCAGCAGCCCCGGACAGGGGCCGAATTCACCCCTCCACTTT
NA	TRBV27	NA	TRBJ1-6	CASSSGSYNSPLHF	TGTGCCAGCAGTTCAGGCTCCTATAATTCACCCCTCCACTTT
NA	TRBV14	NA	TRBJ2-1	CASSQVLGDEQFF	TGTGCCAGCAGCCAAGTATTAGGGGATGAGCAGTTCTTC
TRBD2	TRBV15	NA	TRBJ2-1	CATSIGTSGGNEQFF	TGTGCCACGAGCATTGGGACTAGCGGGGGCAATGAGCAGTTCTTC
NA	TRBV6-1	few	TRBJ1-6	CASRATFSPLHF	TGTGCCAGCAGGGCCACCTTTTCACCCCTCCACTTT
NA	TRBV23-1	NA	TRBJ1-5	CASRPYGGRRNQPQHF	TGCGCCAGCAGACCCTATGGGGGGCGACGCAATCAGCCCCAGCATTTT
TRBD1	TRBV6-6	NA	TRBJ1-2	CASRLQGTYGYTF	TGTGCCAGCAGACTACAGGGGACCTATGGCTACACCTTC
NA	TRBV6-5	NA	TRBJ2-7	CASSEEYSSYEQYF	TGTGCCAGCAGTGAAGAGTACAGCTCCTACGAGCAGTACTTC
TRBD1	TRBV6-5	NA	TRBJ1-5	CASSPRGDQPQHF	TGTGCCAGCAGTCCCAGGGGGGATCAGCCCCAGCATTTT
NA	TRBV11-3	NA	TRBJ2-2	CASSLRATGELFF	TGTGCCAGCAGCTTACGGGCGACCGGGGAGCTGTTTTTT